Listed below are T cell receptor beta chains from one sample, sequenced in a study of cytomegalovirus exposure and HLA in healthy donors. The assay was immunoSEQ multiplex PCR, and TCRdb's table has in-frame clones only and misses some. Among 150,000 to 200,000 clones listed, roughly 80% were seen once. Sequencing was performed on PBMCs. The origin of the receptors is a man aged 18 to 30 in good health and CMV-seronegative. Both conserved end residues are part of each CDR3. The D gene is left open where the match is weak. Only some rows state a clone size, as once, few, many or a class for expanded clones.

TRBD2	few	TRBV7-9	TRBJ2-1	TGTGCCAGCAGCTTAGTTAGCGGGAGCTACAATGAGCAGTTCTTC	CASSLVSGSYNEQFF
-	-	TRBV7-9	TRBJ2-5	TGTGCCAGCAGCTTACTAGCAGGAGAGACCCAGTACTTC	CASSLLAGETQYF
-	-	TRBV6-5	TRBJ2-7	TGTGCCAGCAGTTACTCGCGCGGAAACTACGAGCAGTACTTC	CASSYSRGNYEQYF
TRBD1	-	TRBV11-3	TRBJ2-2	TGTGCCAGCAGCTTAGACGGGACAGGGTCCGGGGAGCTGTTTTTT	CASSLDGTGSGELFF
TRBD1	-	TRBV27	TRBJ1-6	TGTGCCAGCGGGTCCAGGGGGTCCTATAATTCACCCCTCCACTTT	CASGSRGSYNSPLHF
TRBD1	-	TRBV19	TRBJ2-7	TGTGCCAGTAGTCCCCGCCGAGGGGGCGATGACTACGAGCAGTACTTC	CASSPRRGGDDYEQYF
-	-	TRBV9	TRBJ2-2	TGTGCCAGCAGCGTAGGAGGGTATAACACCGGGGAGCTGTTTTTT	CASSVGGYNTGELFF
-	-	TRBV28	TRBJ1-4	TGTGCCAGCAGGGGGGGTGCTAATGAAAAACTGTTTTTT	CASRGGANEKLFF
TRBD2	-	TRBV27	TRBJ2-3	TGTGCCAGCAGTCGGCAAGGGGCGGGAGGCCCAGATACGCAGTATTTT	CASSRQGAGGPDTQYF
-	-	TRBV5-1	TRBJ1-1	TGCGTCAGCAGCTTGGCCGGGGGGCTGGGCTACACTGAAGCTTCCTTT	CVSSLAGGLGYTEASF
-	-	TRBV7-6	TRBJ2-7	TGTGCCAGCAGCTTAGTAGACAGCCCTGGAGAGCAGTACTTC	CASSLVDSPGEQYF
-	-	TRBV11-3	TRBJ2-7	TGTGCCAGCAGCTTAGATCTCGGCTACGAGCAGTACTTC	CASSLDLGYEQYF
-	-	TRBV19	TRBJ1-5	TGTGCCAGTAGTATTAGTCTTTATAGCAATCAGCCCCAGCATTTT	CASSISLYSNQPQHF
-	-	TRBV6-8	TRBJ2-4	TGTGCCACCCGACAGGCCCTAGCCAAAAACATTCAGTACTTC	CATRQALAKNIQYF
TRBD2	-	TRBV6-5	TRBJ2-1	TGTGCCAGCAGCCGCTACGGGACTAACAATGAGCAGTTCTTC	CASSRYGTNNEQFF
TRBD1	few	TRBV4-3	TRBJ1-1	TGCGCCAGCAGCCAAGACCCGACAGGGGAGGTCGACACTGAAGCTTTCTTT	CASSQDPTGEVDTEAFF
TRBD1	-	TRBV7-2	TRBJ2-7	TGTGCCAGCAGCTTAGCCAGGGGGACAGGGGTCGAGCAGTACTTC	CASSLARGTGVEQYF
-	-	TRBV20-1	TRBJ2-7	TGCAGTGCTGCTCCGACATCCGAGCAGTACTTC	CSAAPTSEQYF
-	-	TRBV29-1	TRBJ1-2	TGCAGCGTTTCTGGAGAGGTCCCGGATGGCTACACCTTC	CSVSGEVPDGYTF
-	-	TRBV6-1	TRBJ1-5	TGTGCCAGCAGTGCTACAGGGTTCATTCAGCCCCAGCATTTT	CASSATGFIQPQHF
-	-	TRBV2	TRBJ2-3	TGTGCCAGCAGTCCCTACACAGATACGCAGTATTTT	CASSPYTDTQYF
TRBD2	-	TRBV19	TRBJ2-3	TGTGCCAGTAGCGTAGCGGGAGACCCACCTACGCAGTATTTT	CASSVAGDPPTQYF
-	-	TRBV28	TRBJ2-7	TGTGCCAGCAGTTTAACGGCCGGGGAGCAGTACTTC	CASSLTAGEQYF
TRBD2	-	TRBV11-2	TRBJ2-5	TGTGCCAGCAGCCCAGGACTAGCGGGTTATGTAGAGACCCAGTACTTC	CASSPGLAGYVETQYF
-	-	TRBV6-5	TRBJ1-2	TGTGCCAGCAGTTGGGCCGGCCAGGGGTTGGGCTACACCTTC	CASSWAGQGLGYTF
-	-	TRBV6-1	TRBJ1-1	TGTGCCAGCAGTGACCCCCGCGGTCGGGACATGAACACTGAAGCTTTCTTT	CASSDPRGRDMNTEAFF
TRBD1	-	TRBV7-9	TRBJ1-4	TGTGCCAGCAGCTTATACTCAGGGGGCAGTGATAATGAAAAACTGTTTTTT	CASSLYSGGSDNEKLFF
TRBD1	-	TRBV5-4	TRBJ2-7	TGTGCCAGCAGCGTGGGACAGGGGCTCTCCTACGAGCAGTACTTC	CASSVGQGLSYEQYF
TRBD1	-	TRBV15	TRBJ1-6	TGTGCCACCAGGGACAGGGGGAAGTTTAATTCACCCCTCCACTTT	CATRDRGKFNSPLHF
TRBD2	-	TRBV7-2	TRBJ2-7	TGTGCCAGCAGCCCATCTGGTGGACTAGCTCAGAACGAGCAGTACTTC	CASSPSGGLAQNEQYF
-	once	TRBV6-5	TRBJ1-2	TGTGCCAGCAGTTTCACGGGGAACTATGGCTACACCTTC	CASSFTGNYGYTF
-	-	TRBV6-5	TRBJ1-2	TGTGCCAGCAGTGCACGGGATTATGGCTACACCTTC	CASSARDYGYTF
-	-	TRBV19	TRBJ1-1	TGTGCCAGTAGCTCTGGGCTGAACACTGAAGCTTTCTTT	CASSSGLNTEAFF
-	-	TRBV9	TRBJ1-3	TGTGCCAGCAGCGTAGGTGGGGGGTCCGGAAACACCATATATTTT	CASSVGGGSGNTIYF
TRBD2	-	TRBV7-8	TRBJ2-1	TGTGCCAGCAGCTTGTACGGGACTAGCCCCAATGAGCAGTTCTTC	CASSLYGTSPNEQFF
TRBD2	-	TRBV6-6	TRBJ2-7	TGTGCCAGCAGTTCGACTAGCGGGAGCTCCTACGAGCAGTACTTC	CASSSTSGSSYEQYF
-	-	TRBV10-3	TRBJ2-3	TGTGCCATCAGTGACAGCCAGGGCACAGATACGCAGTATTTT	CAISDSQGTDTQYF
-	-	TRBV29-1	TRBJ2-4	TGCAGCGTTGGCCCCTCCCCAGACATTCAGTACTTC	CSVGPSPDIQYF
TRBD1	-	TRBV7-2	TRBJ1-6	TGTGCCAGCAGCTTAGGACAGGGTAAAAATTCACCCCTCCACTTT	CASSLGQGKNSPLHF
TRBD1	-	TRBV6-5	TRBJ2-1	TGTGCCAGCAGGGGGGACAGGTTATTGGTCAATGAGCAGTTCTTC	CASRGDRLLVNEQFF
-	-	TRBV27	TRBJ1-1	TGTGCCAGCAGTCTTAGCGGGCAGAACACTGAAGCTTTCTTT	CASSLSGQNTEAFF
TRBD1	-	TRBV7-2	TRBJ1-5	TGTGCCAGCAGCACGTACAGGGGGCATGGTCAGCCCCAGCATTTT	CASSTYRGHGQPQHF
TRBD1	-	TRBV29-1	TRBJ2-2	TGCAGCGTTGTTACTGACAGGGTGGACTCCGGGGAGCTGTTTTTT	CSVVTDRVDSGELFF
TRBD1	-	TRBV6-5	TRBJ2-3	TGTGCCAGCAGTGAGGACAGGGTAGATACGCAGTATTTT	CASSEDRVDTQYF
TRBD2	-	TRBV6-6	TRBJ2-7	TGTGCCAGCAGTTCCTCTGAGATAGCGGGAGCCCACGAGCAGTACTTC	CASSSSEIAGAHEQYF
TRBD1	-	TRBV5-1	TRBJ1-1	TGCGCCAGCAGCGAGGGGGACAGGAACACTGAAGCTTTCTTT	CASSEGDRNTEAFF